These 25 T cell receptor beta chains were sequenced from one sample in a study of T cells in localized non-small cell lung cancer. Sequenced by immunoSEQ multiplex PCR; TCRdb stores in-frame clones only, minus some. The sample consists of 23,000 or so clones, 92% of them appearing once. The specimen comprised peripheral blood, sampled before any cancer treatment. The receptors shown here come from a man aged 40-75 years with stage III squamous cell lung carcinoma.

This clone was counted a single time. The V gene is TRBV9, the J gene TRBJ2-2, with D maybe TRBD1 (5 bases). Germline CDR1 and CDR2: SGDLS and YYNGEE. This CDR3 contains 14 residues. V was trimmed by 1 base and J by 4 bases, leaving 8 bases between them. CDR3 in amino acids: CASSVQGSTGELFF. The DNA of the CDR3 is TGTGCCAGCAGCGTACAGGGATCCACCGGGGAGCTGTTTTTT.

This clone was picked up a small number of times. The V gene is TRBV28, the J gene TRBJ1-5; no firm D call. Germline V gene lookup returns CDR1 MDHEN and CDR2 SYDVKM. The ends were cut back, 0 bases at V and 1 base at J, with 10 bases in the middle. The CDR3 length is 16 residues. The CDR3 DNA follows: TGTGCCAGCAGTTTATGGGGAAAAGGGAGCAATCAGCCCCAGCATTTT. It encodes CASSLWGKGSNQPQHF.

The CDR3 nucleotides read TGTGCCAGCAGCCCTGGACAGGGGGCCACTGAAGCTTTCTTT. As protein: CASSPGQGATEAFF. V usage is TRBV7-9 and J usage is TRBJ1-1; 11 bases match TRBD1. The germline V gene encodes CDR1 SEHNR and CDR2 FQNEAQ (reference sequence). Losses at the gene ends were 5 bases for V and 4 bases for J; bases not matched to a gene: 3. The CDR3 length is 14 residues.

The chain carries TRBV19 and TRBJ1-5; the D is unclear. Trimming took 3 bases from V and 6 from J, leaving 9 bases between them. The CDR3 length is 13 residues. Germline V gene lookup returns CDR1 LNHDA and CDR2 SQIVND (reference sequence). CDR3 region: CASSIGSVQPQHF. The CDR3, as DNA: TGTGCCAGTAGTATCGGTTCGGTTCAGCCCCAGCATTTT.

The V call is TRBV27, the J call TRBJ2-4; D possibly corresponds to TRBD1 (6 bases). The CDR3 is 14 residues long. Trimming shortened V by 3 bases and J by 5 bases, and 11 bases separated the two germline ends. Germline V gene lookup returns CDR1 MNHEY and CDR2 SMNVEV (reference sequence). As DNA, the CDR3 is TGTGCCAGCAGTTTCGGACAGCACGAAAACATTCAGTACTTC. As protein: CASSFGQHENIQYF.

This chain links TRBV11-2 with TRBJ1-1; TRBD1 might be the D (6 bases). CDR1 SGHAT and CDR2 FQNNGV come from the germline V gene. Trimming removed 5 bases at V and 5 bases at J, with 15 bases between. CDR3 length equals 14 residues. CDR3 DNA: TGTGCCAGCAGCGAACAGGGAGGCCGGACTGAAGCTTTCTTT. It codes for CASSEQGGRTEAFF. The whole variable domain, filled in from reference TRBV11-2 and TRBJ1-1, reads EAGVAQSPRYKIIEKRQSVAFWCNPISGHATLYWYQQILGQGPKLLIQFQNNGVVDDSQLPKDRFSAERLKGVDSTLKIQPAKLEDSAVYLCASSEQGGRTEAFFGQGTRLTVV.

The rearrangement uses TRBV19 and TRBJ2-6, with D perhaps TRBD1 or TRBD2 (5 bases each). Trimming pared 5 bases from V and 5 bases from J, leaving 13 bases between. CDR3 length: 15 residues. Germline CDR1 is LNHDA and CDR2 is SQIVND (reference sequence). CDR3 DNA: TGTGCCAGTAGTGTGAGGGGCGAGTGGGCCAACGTCCTGACTTTC. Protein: CASSVRGEWANVLTF.

The chain's CDR3 is CASSPPSGGAGEQYF. CDR3 sequence (DNA): TGTGCCAGCAGCCCGCCTAGCGGGGGGGCGGGCGAGCAGTACTTC. The chain carries TRBV7-2 and TRBJ2-7; 12 positions agree with TRBD2. Germline assignment: CDR1 SGHTA and CDR2 FQGNSA. The CDR3 runs to 15 residues. V gave up 5 bases and J gave up 6 bases; unmatched junction bases: 8.

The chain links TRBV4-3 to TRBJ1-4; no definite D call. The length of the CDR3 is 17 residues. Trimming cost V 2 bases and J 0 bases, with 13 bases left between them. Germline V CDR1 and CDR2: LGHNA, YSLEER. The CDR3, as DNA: TGCGCCAGCAGCCAATCTCGGCGTCGTGCAACTAATGAAAAACTGTTTTTT. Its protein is CASSQSRRRATNEKLFF.

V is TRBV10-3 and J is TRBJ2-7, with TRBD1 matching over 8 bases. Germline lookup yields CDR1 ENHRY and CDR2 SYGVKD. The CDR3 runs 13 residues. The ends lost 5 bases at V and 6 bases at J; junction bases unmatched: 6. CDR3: CAISLTGESEQYF. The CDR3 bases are TGTGCCATCAGTCTGACAGGGGAATCCGAGCAGTACTTC.

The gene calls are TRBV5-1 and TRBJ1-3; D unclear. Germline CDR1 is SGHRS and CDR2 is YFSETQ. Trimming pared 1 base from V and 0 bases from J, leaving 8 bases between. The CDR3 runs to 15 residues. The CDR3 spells CASSLSGSSGNTIYF. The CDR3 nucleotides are TGCGCCAGCAGCTTGTCGGGGAGCTCTGGAAACACCATATATTTT.

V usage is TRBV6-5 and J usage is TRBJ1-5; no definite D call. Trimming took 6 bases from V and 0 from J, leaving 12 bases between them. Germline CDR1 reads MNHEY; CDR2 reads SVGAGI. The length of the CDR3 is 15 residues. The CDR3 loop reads CASRRDSASNQPQHF. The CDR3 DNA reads TGTGCCAGCAGGCGGGATAGCGCTAGCAATCAGCCCCAGCATTTT.

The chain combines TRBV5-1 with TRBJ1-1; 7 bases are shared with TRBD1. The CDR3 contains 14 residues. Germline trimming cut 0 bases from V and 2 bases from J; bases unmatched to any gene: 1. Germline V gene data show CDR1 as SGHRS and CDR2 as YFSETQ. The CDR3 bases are TGCGCCAGCAGCTTGGACAGGGGAAACACTGAAGCTTTCTTT. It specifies CASSLDRGNTEAFF.

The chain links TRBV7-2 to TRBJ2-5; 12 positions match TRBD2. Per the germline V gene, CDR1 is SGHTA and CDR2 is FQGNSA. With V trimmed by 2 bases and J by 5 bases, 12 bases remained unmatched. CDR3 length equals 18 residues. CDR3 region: CASSLNLGLAGRGETQYF. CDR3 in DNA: TGTGCCAGCAGCTTAAACCTGGGACTAGCGGGCCGCGGGGAGACCCAGTACTTC.

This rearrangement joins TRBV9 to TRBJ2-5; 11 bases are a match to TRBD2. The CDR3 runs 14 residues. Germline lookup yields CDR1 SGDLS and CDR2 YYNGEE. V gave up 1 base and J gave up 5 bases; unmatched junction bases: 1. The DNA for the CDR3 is TGTGCCAGCAGCGTAACTAGCGGGGGCGAGACCCAGTACTTC. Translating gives CASSVTSGGETQYF.

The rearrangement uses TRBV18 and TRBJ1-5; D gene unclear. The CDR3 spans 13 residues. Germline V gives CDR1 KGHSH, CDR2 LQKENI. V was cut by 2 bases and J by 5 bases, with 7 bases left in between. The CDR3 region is CASSPMRDQPQHF. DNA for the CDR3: TGTGCCAGCTCACCAATGAGAGATCAGCCCCAGCATTTT.

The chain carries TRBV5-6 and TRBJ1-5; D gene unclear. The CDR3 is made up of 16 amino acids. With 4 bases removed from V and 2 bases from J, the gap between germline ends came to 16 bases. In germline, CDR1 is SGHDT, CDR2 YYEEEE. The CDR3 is CASSVRGPWGNQPQHF. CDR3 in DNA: TGTGCCAGCAGCGTGAGAGGCCCCTGGGGCAATCAGCCCCAGCATTTT.

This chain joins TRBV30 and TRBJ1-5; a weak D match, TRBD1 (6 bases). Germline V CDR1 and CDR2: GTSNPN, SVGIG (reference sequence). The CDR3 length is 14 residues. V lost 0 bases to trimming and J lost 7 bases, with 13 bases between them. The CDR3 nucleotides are TGTGCCTGGAGTGTACAGGGTCCAAGCCAGCCCCAGCATTTT. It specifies CAWSVQGPSQPQHF.

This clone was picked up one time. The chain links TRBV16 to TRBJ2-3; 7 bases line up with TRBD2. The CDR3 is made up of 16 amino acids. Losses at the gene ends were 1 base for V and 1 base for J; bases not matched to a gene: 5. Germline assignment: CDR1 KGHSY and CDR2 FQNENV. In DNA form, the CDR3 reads TGTGCCAGCAGCCAATTCGGCGCGGGAGGCACAGATACGCAGTATTTT. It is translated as CASSQFGAGGTDTQYF.

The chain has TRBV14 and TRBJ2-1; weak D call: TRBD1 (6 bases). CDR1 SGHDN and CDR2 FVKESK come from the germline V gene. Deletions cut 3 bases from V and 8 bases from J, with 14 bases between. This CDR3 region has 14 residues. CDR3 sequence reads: CASSQWTVDYEQFF. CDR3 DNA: TGTGCCAGCAGCCAGTGGACAGTGGACTATGAGCAGTTCTTC.

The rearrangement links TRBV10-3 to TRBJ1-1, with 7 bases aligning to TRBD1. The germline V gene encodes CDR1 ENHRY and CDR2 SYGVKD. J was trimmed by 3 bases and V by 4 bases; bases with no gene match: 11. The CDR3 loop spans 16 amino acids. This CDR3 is CAISGLGQRGDTEAFF. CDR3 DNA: TGTGCCATCAGTGGATTGGGACAGCGCGGGGACACTGAAGCTTTCTTT.

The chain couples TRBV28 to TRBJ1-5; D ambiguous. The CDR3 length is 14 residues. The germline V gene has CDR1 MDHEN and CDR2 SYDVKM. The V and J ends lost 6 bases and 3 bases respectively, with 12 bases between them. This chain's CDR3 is CASRNTEFNQPQHF. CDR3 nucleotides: TGTGCCAGCAGAAACACAGAGTTCAATCAGCCCCAGCATTTT.

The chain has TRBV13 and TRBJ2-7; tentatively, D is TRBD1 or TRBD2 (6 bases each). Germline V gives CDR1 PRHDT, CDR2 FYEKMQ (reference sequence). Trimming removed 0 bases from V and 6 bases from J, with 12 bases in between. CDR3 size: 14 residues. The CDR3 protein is CASSLGQGGSEQYF. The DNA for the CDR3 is TGTGCCAGCAGCTTAGGACAGGGAGGTTCCGAGCAGTACTTC. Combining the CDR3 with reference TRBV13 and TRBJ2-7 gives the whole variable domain AAGVIQSPRHLIKEKRETATLKCYPIPRHDTVYWYQQGPGQDPQFLISFYEKMQSDKGSIPDRFSAQQFSDYHSELNMSSLELGDSALYFCASSLGQGGSEQYFGPGTRLTVT.

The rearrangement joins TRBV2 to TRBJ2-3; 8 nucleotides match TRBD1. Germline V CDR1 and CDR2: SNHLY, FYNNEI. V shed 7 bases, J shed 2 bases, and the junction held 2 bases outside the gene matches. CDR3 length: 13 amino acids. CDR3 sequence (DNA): TGTGCCAGCAATCAGGGGGCCACAGATACGCAGTATTTT. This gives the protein CASNQGATDTQYF.

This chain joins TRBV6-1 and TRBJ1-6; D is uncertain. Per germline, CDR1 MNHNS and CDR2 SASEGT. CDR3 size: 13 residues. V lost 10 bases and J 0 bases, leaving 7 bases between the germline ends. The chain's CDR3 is CATTVSYNSPLHF. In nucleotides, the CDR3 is TGTGCCACTACAGTCTCCTATAATTCACCCCTCCACTTT.